This TCR beta chain was documented in a study of shared clonotypes between healthy human individuals. Study-wide context: A few men and a couple of women, aged 18 to 49, were donors.

Of note for this clone: Its antigen is unknown.

V lost 4 bases and J lost 2, with 14 bases in between. Germline loops: CDR1 SGHDT, CDR2 YYEEEE. The CDR3 runs 15 residues. Study-level results: The four-donor shared clonotypes exceeded non-shared clonotypes in generation probability, with non-shared ones scoring lower. Naive subsets generally exceeded memory subsets in estimated richness.

The DNA input per sorted-subset replicate PCR was approximately 210 ng, corresponding to some 27,000 T cell genomes. Using immunoSEQ multiplex PCR, the repertoire was profiled, and TCRdb retains in-frame clones only, with some absent. The data show about 1.5 million clones, roughly 97% seen once. Sequenced material: naive CD4+ T cells sorted from blood. As for subset: CD45RA+ positively selected. This clonotype was sampled from a man aged 30 to 39 in good health. The chain combines TRBV5-6 with TRBJ2-3, with D possibly TRBD2 on 6 matching bases. This CDR3 reads CASSRERAPTDTQYF. The CDR3 bases are TGTGCCAGCAGCCGAGAGCGGGCCCCCACAGATACGCAGTATTTT.